The rows below give T cell receptor beta chains drawn from one sample of a study of shared clonotypes between healthy human individuals. The data were produced by immunoSEQ multiplex PCR, yet TCRdb's version contains in-frame clones alone and is incomplete. Altogether roughly 810,000 clones are present, roughly 96% being singletons, with the ten largest covering less than 0.3%. Sequencing was performed on naive CD8+ T cells sorted from blood. These receptors all stem from a man younger than 40 in good health. Both conserved end residues are part of each CDR3. Each record gives: CDR3 protein, CDR3 DNA, J gene, V gene, D gene. The D gene is left open where the match is weak.

CDR3aa: CATNLGRENQPQHF
CDR3nt: TGTGCCACAAACCTTGGACGGGAGAATCAGCCCCAGCATTTT
j_gene: TRBJ1-5
v_gene: TRBV19
d_gene: NA

CDR3aa: CASSQGQGSRHEQYF
CDR3nt: TGCGCCAGCAGCCAAGGACAGGGGAGCCGCCACGAGCAGTACTTC
j_gene: TRBJ2-7
v_gene: TRBV4-1
d_gene: TRBD1

CDR3aa: CASSRGAHEQYF
CDR3nt: TGTGCCAGCAGTCGGGGGGCCCACGAGCAGTACTTC
j_gene: TRBJ2-7
v_gene: TRBV5-5
d_gene: NA

CDR3aa: CASQRQGGNTEAFF
CDR3nt: TGTGCCAGCCAAAGACAGGGGGGAAACACTGAAGCTTTCTTT
j_gene: TRBJ1-1
v_gene: TRBV7-6
d_gene: TRBD1

CDR3aa: CASSQVSSDYEQYF
CDR3nt: TGCGCCAGCAGCCAAGTGAGCAGTGACTACGAGCAGTACTTC
j_gene: TRBJ2-7
v_gene: TRBV4-1
d_gene: NA

CDR3aa: CASPWKGEGTNYGYTF
CDR3nt: TGTGCCAGCCCATGGAAGGGGGAGGGGACTAACTATGGCTACACCTTC
j_gene: TRBJ1-2
v_gene: TRBV2
d_gene: NA

CDR3aa: CASSGGTDTQYF
CDR3nt: TGTGCCAGCAGTGGGGGAACAGATACGCAGTATTTT
j_gene: TRBJ2-3
v_gene: TRBV27
d_gene: NA

CDR3aa: CASRSWGRYNEQFF
CDR3nt: TGTGCCAGCCGCAGCTGGGGTCGGTACAATGAGCAGTTCTTC
j_gene: TRBJ2-1
v_gene: TRBV7-9
d_gene: NA

CDR3aa: CASSLQMGEVREKLFF
CDR3nt: TGTGCCAGCAGCCTACAGATGGGGGAAGTGAGGGAAAAACTGTTTTTT
j_gene: TRBJ1-4
v_gene: TRBV11-3
d_gene: NA

CDR3aa: CASSLGLAGATDTQYF
CDR3nt: TGCGCCAGCAGCTTGGGATTAGCGGGAGCAACAGATACGCAGTATTTT
j_gene: TRBJ2-3
v_gene: TRBV5-1
d_gene: TRBD2

CDR3aa: CSVGRTGTNYGYTF
CDR3nt: TGCAGCGTCGGGAGGACAGGGACTAACTATGGCTACACCTTC
j_gene: TRBJ1-2
v_gene: TRBV29-1
d_gene: TRBD1

CDR3aa: CASVIPALSDQPQHF
CDR3nt: TGTGCCAGCGTGATTCCGGCTCTTTCAGATCAGCCCCAGCATTTT
j_gene: TRBJ1-5
v_gene: TRBV5-6
d_gene: NA

CDR3aa: CASSLGGLAGGYSYNEQFF
CDR3nt: TGTGCCAGCAGCTTGGGGGGACTAGCGGGAGGGTACTCCTACAATGAGCAGTTCTTC
j_gene: TRBJ2-1
v_gene: TRBV5-4
d_gene: TRBD2

CDR3aa: CASSLVATTYEQYF
CDR3nt: TGTGCCAGCAGCTTAGTGGCTACTACCTACGAGCAGTACTTC
j_gene: TRBJ2-7
v_gene: TRBV7-6
d_gene: NA

CDR3aa: CASSLVSSGYTDTQYF
CDR3nt: TGTGCCAGCAGCTTAGTGTCTAGCGGGTACACAGATACGCAGTATTTT
j_gene: TRBJ2-3
v_gene: TRBV7-9
d_gene: TRBD2

CDR3aa: CASSPGTNDLEQYF
CDR3nt: TGCGCCAGCAGCCCCGGGACTAATGACTTAGAGCAGTACTTC
j_gene: TRBJ2-7
v_gene: TRBV5-1
d_gene: TRBD2

CDR3aa: CASSLGTSGRVDTQYF
CDR3nt: TGCGCCAGCAGCCTCGGGACTAGCGGGAGAGTAGATACGCAGTATTTT
j_gene: TRBJ2-3
v_gene: TRBV4-1
d_gene: TRBD2

CDR3aa: CASSSVGQVGELFF
CDR3nt: TGTGCCAGCAGCTCAGTTGGTCAGGTCGGGGAGCTGTTTTTT
j_gene: TRBJ2-2
v_gene: TRBV7-9
d_gene: NA